A selection of T cell receptor beta chains follows, all from one sample in a study of blood T cell repertoires in COVID-19. TCRdb's copy holds only in-frame clones and misses some; the assay was immunoSEQ multiplex PCR. Of roughly 330,000 clones listed, more than 80% are singletons. Material: peripheral blood. The receptors were gathered from a man between 18 and 29 years old who had recovered from COVID-19. Each CDR3 is given with its conserved first and last residue. Fields, in order: clone size, J gene, D gene, V gene, CDR3 protein, CDR3 DNA. The D gene is left open where the match is weak. The size of a clone is reported for some rows only, either as once, few or many, or as a class for expanded clones.

. TRBJ2-1 TRBD1 TRBV29-1 CSVGTGGLYNEQFF TGCAGCGTGGGGACAGGTGGTCTCTACAATGAGCAGTTCTTC
. TRBJ2-1 . TRBV7-8 CASSLGPSGGEQFF TGTGCCAGCAGCTTGGGACCTTCCGGGGGTGAGCAGTTCTTC
. TRBJ2-1 TRBD1 TRBV16 CASSIRAGGNEQFF TGTGCCAGCAGTATCCGGGCAGGGGGCAATGAGCAGTTCTTC
. TRBJ2-3 TRBD1 TRBV6-9 CASSSVRDRGYTDTQYF TGTGCCAGCAGTTCCGTCCGGGACAGGGGGTACACAGATACGCAGTATTTT
. TRBJ2-1 . TRBV19 CASSLGLPGEQFF TGTGCCAGTAGTCTGGGACTCCCGGGGGAGCAGTTCTTC
. TRBJ2-2 TRBD2 TRBV19 CASSLGGTSAPANTGELFF TGTGCCAGTTCGCTAGGGGGGACTAGCGCCCCCGCGAACACCGGGGAGCTGTTTTTT
. TRBJ2-2 . TRBV4-1 CASSQEGGHFTGELFF TGCGCCAGCAGCCAAGAAGGAGGGCACTTCACCGGGGAGCTGTTTTTT
. TRBJ2-1 . TRBV5-1 CASSLGRLLGEQFF TGCGCCAGCAGCTTAGGCAGGTTACTGGGTGAGCAGTTCTTC
. TRBJ1-5 TRBD1 TRBV28 CASSLDRLNQPQHF TGTGCCAGCAGTCTGGACAGGCTAAATCAGCCCCAGCATTTT
. TRBJ2-7 TRBD2 TRBV12-5 CASAWGREIYEQYF TGTGCTAGTGCCTGGGGGAGGGAAATCTACGAGCAGTACTTC
. TRBJ2-1 . TRBV7-6 CASSPHRVYYNEQFF TGTGCCAGCAGCCCCCACAGGGTTTACTACAATGAGCAGTTCTTC
. TRBJ1-3 . TRBV27 CASSPGLGNTIYF TGTGCCAGCAGCCCGGGACTTGGAAACACCATATATTTT
. TRBJ2-3 . TRBV7-2 CASSLGSVGGGWSTDTQYF TGTGCCAGCAGCTTAGGATCCGTTGGTGGGGGGTGGAGCACAGATACGCAGTATTTT
. TRBJ1-4 . TRBV9 CASSVEPGANEKLFF TGTGCCAGCAGCGTAGAGCCAGGGGCTAATGAAAAACTGTTTTTT
. TRBJ2-1 TRBD1 TRBV3-1/TRBV3-2 CASSQETGFNEQFF TGTGCCAGCAGCCAAGAGACAGGGTTCAATGAGCAGTTCTTC
. TRBJ1-4 . TRBV7-2 CASSPGGGVEKLFF TGTGCCAGCTCCCCGGGGGGAGGCGTCGAAAAACTGTTTTTT
. TRBJ2-7 TRBD1 TRBV15 CATSRDRWQGEYEQYF TGTGCCACCAGCAGAGATCGGTGGCAGGGGGAATACGAGCAGTACTTC
. TRBJ2-2 . TRBV5-8 CASSLGRRPPTYTGELFF TGTGCCAGCAGCTTGGGGCGCAGGCCCCCCACTTACACCGGGGAGCTGTTTTTT
. TRBJ1-1 TRBD1 TRBV4-3 CASSPQGAGQGEAFF TGCGCCAGCAGCCCGCAGGGGGCGGGACAGGGAGAAGCTTTCTTT
once TRBJ1-6 . TRBV5-1 CASRENNSPLHF TGCGCCAGCAGGGAGAATAATTCACCCCTCCACTTT
once TRBJ1-6 TRBD1 TRBV6-2/TRBV6-3 CASSKTGLEGALHF TGTGCCAGCAGTAAGACAGGGCTCGAAGGAGCCCTCCACTTT
. TRBJ1-3 TRBD1 TRBV12-5 CASGLGDRGGNTIYF TGTGCTAGTGGTTTAGGGGACAGGGGAGGAAACACCATATATTTT
. TRBJ2-3 TRBD2 TRBV9 CASSVGGGLAGGTPSTDTQYF TGTGCCAGCAGCGTAGGGGGAGGACTAGCGGGAGGAACTCCTAGCACAGATACGCAGTATTTT
. TRBJ2-7 TRBD2 TRBV19 CASRSRTSGSYEQYF TGTGCCAGTAGGTCCAGGACTAGCGGGAGTTACGAGCAGTACTTC
few TRBJ2-7 TRBD2 TRBV27 CASSRRTSGIISYEQYF TGTGCCAGCAGTCGGCGGACTAGCGGGATCATCTCCTACGAGCAGTACTTC
once TRBJ2-7 . TRBV6-5 CASSYSTLGLSYEQYF TGTGCCAGCAGTTACTCCACACTGGGGCTATCCTACGAGCAGTACTTC
. TRBJ2-7 TRBD1 TRBV7-2 CASSLESGQGLDF TGTGCCAGCAGCTTAGAAAGTGGACAGGGGTTAGACTTC
. TRBJ1-6 . TRBV25-1 CASSRGRGNSPLHF TGTGCCAGCAGTAGAGGGAGGGGGAATTCACCCCTCCACTTT
. TRBJ1-6 . TRBV7-6 CASSLEHPGSYNSPLHF TGTGCCAGCAGCTTAGAACACCCGGGGTCCTATAATTCACCCCTCCACTTT
once TRBJ2-7 TRBD2 TRBV10-2 CASTTSGVSYEQYF TGCGCCAGCACGACTAGCGGGGTTTCCTACGAGCAGTACTTC
. TRBJ1-2 TRBD1 TRBV2 CASSKDRGLNYGYTF TGTGCCAGCAGTAAGGACAGGGGGCTTAACTATGGCTACACCTTC
. TRBJ1-1 TRBD1 TRBV7-9 CASSPTRQGGMNTEAFF TGTGCCAGCAGCCCCACTAGACAGGGAGGCATGAACACTGAAGCTTTCTTT
. TRBJ1-1 TRBD1 TRBV9 CASSATGVGYTEAFF TGTGCCAGCAGCGCTACAGGGGTAGGGTACACTGAAGCTTTCTTT
. TRBJ1-1 . TRBV2 CASRTQPGDDEAFF TGTGCCAGCAGAACCCAACCAGGGGATGATGAAGCTTTCTTT
. TRBJ1-1 . TRBV27 CASSYRVGNTEAFF TGTGCCAGCAGTTACAGGGTGGGGAACACTGAAGCTTTCTTT
. TRBJ1-1 . TRBV7-3 CASSALQNTEAFF TGTGCCAGCAGCGCCTTACAGAACACTGAAGCTTTCTTT
. TRBJ1-5 TRBD1 TRBV6-6 CASISGQGSFHQPQHF TGTGCCAGCATCTCAGGACAGGGTAGTTTCCATCAGCCCCAGCATTTT
few TRBJ2-1 TRBD2 TRBV5-4 CASSAALSGGENEQFF TGTGCCAGCAGCGCGGCCCTCAGCGGGGGGGAGAATGAGCAGTTCTTC
. TRBJ1-3 TRBD1 TRBV27 CASTPPFFEQGADTIYF TGTGCCAGCACCCCCCCTTTTTTTGAGCAGGGGGCGGACACCATATATTTT
. TRBJ2-1 . TRBV6-5 CASSLEPRGPHEQFF TGTGCCAGCAGCCTGGAACCACGAGGCCCCCATGAGCAGTTCTTC
. TRBJ2-1 . TRBV7-8 CASSLSFDRGYNEQFF TGTGCCAGCAGCTTATCTTTCGACAGAGGTTACAATGAGCAGTTCTTC
few TRBJ1-1 TRBD1 TRBV7-9 CASSPGQEAFF TGTGCCAGCAGCCCGGGACAGGAAGCTTTCTTT
. TRBJ1-4 . TRBV6-5 CASRLGINEKLFF TGTGCCAGCAGACTCGGGATCAATGAAAAACTGTTTTTT
. TRBJ1-1 . TRBV28 CASSPGGGGGTEAFF TGTGCCAGCAGTCCCGGTGGGGGTGGGGGGACTGAAGCTTTCTTT
. TRBJ1-3 TRBD1 TRBV5-1 CASSMGQEGNTIYF TGCGCCAGCAGCATGGGACAGGAAGGAAACACCATATATTTT
. TRBJ1-1 . TRBV27 CASSLQGSNTEAFF TGTGCCAGCAGTTTACAGGGATCGAACACTGAAGCTTTCTTT
. TRBJ2-3 TRBD2 TRBV20-1 CSASPSSGGPEFHTDTQYF TGCAGTGCTAGTCCTTCTAGCGGGGGGCCAGAATTTCACACAGATACGCAGTATTTT